Each of the 32 T cell receptor beta chains below was sequenced from the same sample in a study of blood T cell repertoires in COVID-19. Profiled with immunoSEQ multiplex PCR; TCRdb holds only in-frame clones, not every one. The top ten hold 5.5% to 7% of the sample, which has some 300,000 clones, about 87% seen once. Input material: peripheral blood. Source of these receptors: a woman aged 30 to 39 who had recovered from COVID-19.

CDR3 in amino acids: CASSLVGRGARETQYF. CDR3 nucleotides: TGCGCCAGCAGCTTGGTTGGGCGGGGGGCCCGAGAGACCCAGTACTTC. The chain has TRBV5-1 and TRBJ2-5; 8 nucleotides align to TRBD2. The length of the CDR3 is 16 residues. Germline-derived CDR1 and CDR2 are SGHRS and YFSETQ. The V and J ends lost 0 bases and 4 bases, in that order; junction bases with no gene match: 8.

The chain combines TRBV6-5 with TRBJ1-1, with 8 bases fitting TRBD1. V was clipped by 4 bases and J by 1 base; unmatched bases: 5. From germline, CDR1 is MNHEY and CDR2 SVGAGI. The CDR3 consists of 15 residues. DNA for the CDR3: TGTGCCAGCAGTTTGAACAGGGGGAGGAACACTGAAGCTTTCTTT. Its protein product is CASSLNRGRNTEAFF.

The rearrangement joins TRBV4-1 to TRBJ2-1; 8 bases align to TRBD2. This CDR3 spans 15 amino acids. The germline CDR1 and CDR2 sequences are MGHRA and YSYEKL. The V gene end was trimmed by 4 bases and the J gene end by 7 bases; junction bases not matched to a gene: 9. The CDR3 region is CASSLGGAGRNEQFF. The CDR3 DNA reads as TGCGCCAGCAGCCTCGGGGGGGCCGGTCGGAATGAGCAGTTCTTC.

This sequence joins TRBV7-2 and TRBJ2-2, with D tentatively TRBD1 (6 bases). The CDR3 runs 13 residues. Trimming took 5 bases from V and 9 from J, leaving 13 bases between them. CDR1 and CDR2 (germline): SGHTA, FQGNSA. CDR3 protein: CASSPLQGWELFF. CDR3 coding DNA: TGTGCCAGCAGCCCCCTTCAGGGGTGGGAGCTGTTTTTT.

V usage is TRBV5-1 and J usage is TRBJ2-7; 8 positions match TRBD1. V dropped 4 bases and J dropped 4; count of bases not matched to a gene: 4. This CDR3 is built from 13 residues. In germline, CDR1 is SGHRS, CDR2 YFSETQ. CDR3: CASSSRGRYEQYF. The CDR3 region has the DNA TGCGCCAGCAGCAGCAGGGGGCGGTACGAGCAGTACTTC.

This clone came up once. The V call is TRBV28, the J call TRBJ2-2; TRBD1 is a possible D gene (5 bases). The CDR3 sequence is 13 residues long. Germline loops: CDR1 MDHEN, CDR2 SYDVKM. V gave up 7 bases and J gave up 6 bases, with 12 bases separating them. The CDR3 region has the DNA TGTGCCAGCAACGTCAGGGTCGCCGGGGAGCTGTTTTTT. The encoded protein is CASNVRVAGELFF.

The rearrangement links TRBV3-1 (or the pseudogene TRBV3-2) to TRBJ2-5; 10 positions agree with TRBD2. Per the germline V gene, CDR1 is LGHDT and CDR2 is YNNKEL (reference sequence). The CDR3 extends over 18 amino acids. The V and J ends lost 0 bases and 1 base, in that order; junction bases with no gene match: 8. CDR3 residues: CASSQDYELAGLQETQYF. Written as DNA, the CDR3 is TGTGCCAGCAGCCAAGACTATGAACTAGCGGGACTCCAAGAGACCCAGTACTTC.

This clone was counted only a few times. The chain couples TRBV5-4 to TRBJ1-2, with D maybe TRBD1 (6 bases). This CDR3 spans 14 amino acids. V dropped 2 bases and J dropped 5 bases, with 13 bases sitting between them. Germline V gives CDR1 SGHNT, CDR2 YYREEE (reference sequence). Written as DNA, the CDR3 is TGTGCCAGCAGCTTATGGACAGTACAATATGGCTACACCTTC. Protein: CASSLWTVQYGYTF.

This clone showed up just a few times. This chain joins TRBV9 and TRBJ1-6; possible D gene TRBD1, 5 bases. The V end lost 3 bases, the J end lost 9 bases, and 10 bases lay between the germline ends. The length of the CDR3 is 13 residues. Germline CDR1 reads SGDLS; CDR2 reads YYNGEE. CDR3 sequence (DNA): TGTGCCAGCAGCGCCAGGGAAGGTTCACCCCTCCACTTT. Protein product: CASSAREGSPLHF.

This chain links TRBV2 with TRBJ1-2, with D possibly being TRBD1 (5 bases). This CDR3 is 16 amino acids long. The germline V gene encodes CDR1 SNHLY and CDR2 FYNNEI. V shed 7 bases and J shed 0 bases, with 18 bases lying between them. CDR3 in DNA: TGTGCCAGCATTACCACAGGTCAGAATTCTAACTATGGCTACACCTTC. Protein: CASITTGQNSNYGYTF.

The rearrangement uses TRBV10-3 and TRBJ2-1; 10 bases match TRBD2. The germline V gene encodes CDR1 ENHRY and CDR2 SYGVKD. The CDR3 sequence is 17 residues long. With 0 bases clipped from V and 8 bases from J, the junction kept 10 bases outside the gene matches. The CDR3 here is CAISESTSGAGLHEQFF. CDR3 nucleotide sequence: TGTGCCATCAGTGAGTCAACTAGCGGGGCGGGATTACATGAGCAGTTCTTC.

There are a few counts of this clone. The chain joins TRBV5-4 to TRBJ1-6; possibly TRBD1 for D (6 bases). The CDR3 sequence is 16 residues long. Trimming cost V 0 bases and J 5 bases, with 12 bases left between them. Germline V gene lookup returns CDR1 SGHNT and CDR2 YYREEE (reference sequence). This chain's CDR3 is CASSLGQGNHNSPLHF. The CDR3 DNA follows: TGTGCCAGCAGCTTGGGTCAGGGGAACCATAATTCACCCCTCCACTTT.

A remark on this clone: The sample contains more than one DNA sequence encoding this CDR3. The chain recombines TRBV27 with TRBJ1-5; D unclear. The V end lost 4 bases, the J end lost 7 bases, and 8 bases lay between the germline ends. Per the germline V gene, CDR1 is MNHEY and CDR2 is SMNVEV (reference sequence). This CDR3 spans 12 amino acids. The CDR3 bases are TGTGCCAGCAGTTCCCCCGGGCAGCCCCAGCATTTT. Its translation is CASSSPGQPQHF.

This sequence joins TRBV3-1 (or the pseudogene TRBV3-2) and TRBJ1-2, with D perhaps matching TRBD1 (5 bases). The CDR3 length is 14 residues. Trimming took off 1 base at V and 0 bases at J, with 6 bases between the two ends. Looked up from germline, CDR1 is LGHDT and CDR2 is YNNKEL (reference sequence). The CDR3 here is CASSQAGPNYGYTF. DNA of the CDR3: TGTGCCAGCAGCCAAGCAGGGCCTAACTATGGCTACACCTTC.

This clone was seen a single time. The chain carries TRBV19 and TRBJ1-5; D unclear. Trimming took off 0 bases at V and 0 bases at J, with 15 bases between the two ends. The CDR3 is 18 amino acids. Per the germline V gene, CDR1 is LNHDA and CDR2 is SQIVND (reference sequence). The CDR3 coding sequence is TGTGCCAGTAGTATAGATAGGAGCAGTGTATATAGCAATCAGCCCCAGCATTTT. Amino acids: CASSIDRSSVYSNQPQHF. The full variable domain, rest sourced from reference TRBV19 and TRBJ1-5, is DGGITQSPKYLFRKEGQNVTLSCEQNLNHDAMYWYRQDPGQGLRLIYYSQIVNDFQKGDIAEGYSVSREKKESFPLTVTSAQKNPTAFYLCASSIDRSSVYSNQPQHFGDGTRLSIL.

The chain is built from TRBV18 and TRBJ1-1; 11 positions agree with TRBD1. Per germline, CDR1 KGHSH and CDR2 LQKENI. After removal of 3 bases from V and 5 bases from J, the junction contained 11 bases not matched to a gene. The CDR3 consists of 17 residues. The CDR3 loop reads CASSPFTPGTGGTEAFF. The DNA of the CDR3 is TGTGCCAGCTCACCCTTTACCCCCGGGACAGGGGGGACTGAAGCTTTCTTT.

The V gene is TRBV5-6, the J gene TRBJ2-7; 9 bases match TRBD1. Losses at the gene ends were 2 bases for V and 5 bases for J; bases not matched to a gene: 5. The CDR3 spans 14 residues. CDR1 is SGHDT and CDR2 is YYEEEE in the germline V gene. CDR3 residues: CASSFGQGRHEQYF. The DNA for the CDR3 is TGTGCCAGCAGCTTCGGACAGGGGAGGCACGAGCAGTACTTC. Complete variable domain (other parts from reference TRBV5-6 and TRBJ2-7): DAGVTQSPTHLIKTRGQQVTLRCSPKSGHDTVSWYQQALGQGPQFIFQYYEEEERQRGNFPDRFSGHQFPNYSSELNVNALLLGDSALYLCASSFGQGRHEQYFGPGTRLTVT.

The chain joins TRBV3-1 (or the pseudogene TRBV3-2) to TRBJ2-1; 7 bases are a match to TRBD2. Germline V gives CDR1 LGHDT, CDR2 YNNKEL (reference sequence). This CDR3 has 15 residues. J gave up 4 bases and V 4 bases, and 7 bases lay outside the gene matches. The CDR3 protein is CASSPPGLHYNEQFF. The DNA of the CDR3 is TGTGCCAGCAGCCCACCGGGACTACATTACAATGAGCAGTTCTTC.

The genes are TRBV12-3 or TRBV12-4 and TRBJ1-4; D not resolved. This CDR3 spans 13 amino acids. Trimming shortened V by 1 base and J by 7 bases, and 7 bases separated the two germline ends. This CDR3 is CASSLGGREKLFF. CDR3 coding DNA: TGTGCCAGCAGTTTAGGTGGCCGTGAAAAACTGTTTTTT.

A few counts support this clone. The chain recombines TRBV29-1 with TRBJ2-7; a possible D gene is TRBD1 (6 bases). Germline assignment: CDR1 SQVTM and CDR2 ANQGSEA. This CDR3 region has 15 residues. Trimming cost V 1 base and J 5 bases, with 18 bases left between them. The CDR3 bases are TGCAGCGTTGAAGTTTTAGGTCAGGGGAAAAACGAGCAGTACTTC. Residues: CSVEVLGQGKNEQYF.

The rearrangement uses TRBV24-1 and TRBJ2-2; 10 bases fit TRBD1. The CDR3 is 17 amino acids. Germline CDR1 and CDR2: KGHDR and SFDVKD. The V gene end was trimmed by 3 bases and the J gene end by 7 bases; junction bases not matched to a gene: 10. In DNA form, the CDR3 reads TGTGCCACCAGTGATCCAAGGTGGGACAGGGGACACGGGGAGCTGTTTTTT. The encoded protein is CATSDPRWDRGHGELFF.

This chain uses TRBV4-2 with TRBJ2-1, with 9 bases that match TRBD2. There are 18 residues in the CDR3. Unmatched junction bases numbered 10, after V lost 0 bases and J lost 4 bases. The germline V gene encodes CDR1 LGHNA and CDR2 YNFKEQ. CDR3: CASSQEKASGAKYNEQFF. CDR3 bases: TGTGCCAGCAGCCAAGAAAAGGCTAGCGGGGCAAAGTACAATGAGCAGTTCTTC.

The V and J genes are TRBV19 and TRBJ1-2; weak D call: TRBD1 (5 bases). Trimming took off 2 bases at V and 7 bases at J, with 8 bases between the two ends. This CDR3 has 12 residues. Germline V gene lookup returns CDR1 LNHDA and CDR2 SQIVND (reference sequence). The CDR3 bases are TGTGCCAGTAGTATACGCAGGGCTGGCTACACCTTC. This codes for CASSIRRAGYTF.

V and J are TRBV21-1 and TRBJ2-3; the table calls TRBD1, which could not be checked here. TRBV21-1 is designated a pseudogene. CDR3 length: 16 residues. CDR3 amino acids: CASSVRQVISTDTQYF. DNA for the CDR3: TGTGCCAGCAGCGTAAGACAGGTAATTAGCACAGATACGCAGTATTTT.

V gene TRBV7-2 combines with J gene TRBJ1-1, with TRBD1 matching 8 bases. Trimming at V came to 1 base and at J to 4 bases, leaving 2 bases not matched to a gene. Per germline, CDR1 SGHTA and CDR2 FQGNSA. There are 14 residues in the CDR3. In DNA form, the CDR3 reads TGTGCCAGCAGCTTAGTAGGGACAGGCACTGAAGCTTTCTTT. Its translation is CASSLVGTGTEAFF.

V is TRBV5-1 and J is TRBJ2-7; TRBD1 aligns across 9 bases. The CDR3 has 13 amino acids. The V gene's germline CDR1 is SGHRS and CDR2 YFSETQ. Losses at the gene ends were 4 bases for V and 3 bases for J; bases not matched to a gene: 2. This CDR3 is CASSGTGNYEQYF. CDR3 sequence (DNA): TGCGCCAGCAGCGGGACAGGGAACTACGAGCAGTACTTC.

This clone appeared a few times. The chain has TRBV19 and TRBJ2-1; 7 bases align to TRBD1. Germline CDR1 reads LNHDA; CDR2 reads SQIVND (reference sequence). This CDR3 has 15 residues. Trimming at V came to 5 bases and at J to 6 bases, leaving 10 bases not matched to a gene. CDR3 nucleotide sequence: TGTGCCAGTAGTTTACAGGGGAATCGGGGCAATGAGCAGTTCTTC. Residues: CASSLQGNRGNEQFF.

V is TRBV28 and J is TRBJ1-2, with a possible D match to TRBD1 (6 bases). CDR3 size: 15 residues. V was cut by 7 bases and J by 6 bases, with 21 bases left in between. Germline V gene lookup returns CDR1 MDHEN and CDR2 SYDVKM. As DNA, the CDR3 is TGTGCCAGCAACATACTCGGGGGGCGTGAAGATGGCTACACCTTC. This codes for CASNILGGREDGYTF.

This chain links TRBV19 with TRBJ2-7, with 7 bases lining up with TRBD2. CDR3 length: 14 amino acids. The germline gives CDR1 LNHDA, CDR2 SQIVND (reference sequence). The J segment lost 5 bases and the V segment lost 3 bases, leaving 7 bases of the junction unmatched. The CDR3 bases are TGTGCCAGTAGTATCACCAGGGCGGGGGACGAGCAGTACTTC. Translating it yields CASSITRAGDEQYF.

The chain carries TRBV29-1 and TRBJ2-1; D may be TRBD2 (6 bases). Trimming took off 1 base at V and 3 bases at J, with 16 bases between the two ends. This CDR3 contains 16 residues. Germline V CDR1 and CDR2: SQVTM, ANQGSEA. The CDR3 region is CSVEGSGGEVYNEQFF. The CDR3 DNA sequence: TGCAGCGTTGAAGGCTCGGGCGGGGAGGTCTACAATGAGCAGTTCTTC.

This chain links TRBV5-4 with TRBJ1-2; D gene uncertain. Germline-derived CDR1 and CDR2 are SGHNT and YYREEE (reference sequence). The V and J ends lost 3 bases and 6 bases respectively, with 15 bases between them. The CDR3 is 14 residues long. The CDR3 sequence is CASSWEVGINGYTF. CDR3 sequence (DNA): TGTGCCAGCAGCTGGGAGGTAGGGATTAATGGCTACACCTTC.

This rearrangement joins TRBV19 to TRBJ1-5, with 11 bases fitting TRBD1. The CDR3 is 15 residues long. V trimming: 5 bases; J trimming: 4 bases; junction bases outside the gene matches: 4. From germline, CDR1 is LNHDA and CDR2 SQIVND (reference sequence). CDR3 residues: CASSAWDRGNQPQHF. The CDR3 region has the DNA TGTGCCAGTAGTGCTTGGGACAGGGGGAATCAGCCCCAGCATTTT. The variable domain in full, completed from reference TRBV19 and TRBJ1-5, reads DGGITQSPKYLFRKEGQNVTLSCEQNLNHDAMYWYRQDPGQGLRLIYYSQIVNDFQKGDIAEGYSVSREKKESFPLTVTSAQKNPTAFYLCASSAWDRGNQPQHFGDGTRLSIL.